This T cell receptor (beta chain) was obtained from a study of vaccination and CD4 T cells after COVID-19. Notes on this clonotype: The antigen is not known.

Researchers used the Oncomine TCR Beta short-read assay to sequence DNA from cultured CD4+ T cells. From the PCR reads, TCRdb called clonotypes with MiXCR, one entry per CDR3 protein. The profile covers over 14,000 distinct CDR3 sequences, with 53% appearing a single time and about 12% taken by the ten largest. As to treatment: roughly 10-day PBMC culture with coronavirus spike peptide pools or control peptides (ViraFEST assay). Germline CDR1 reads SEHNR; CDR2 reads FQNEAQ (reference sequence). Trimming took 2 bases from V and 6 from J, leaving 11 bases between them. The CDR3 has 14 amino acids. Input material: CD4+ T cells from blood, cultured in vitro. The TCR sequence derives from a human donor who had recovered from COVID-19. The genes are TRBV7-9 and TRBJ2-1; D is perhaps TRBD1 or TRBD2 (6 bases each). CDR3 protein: CASSLSQGGNEQFF. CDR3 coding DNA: TGTGCCAGCAGCTTATCACAGGGAGGCAATGAGCAGTTCTTC.